Reported below is one TCR beta chain. No antigen is known for it. The sample comes from a study of blood T cells in healthy people across ages. Study as a whole: Through template switching, about one barcoded beta molecule was captured per two T cells, as measured in model experiments. Broader study findings: Observed TCR beta diversity showed a strong correlation with the percentage of naive T cells as measured by flow cytometry.

The CDR3 extends over 15 amino acids. V was pared by 2 bases and J by 4 bases, with 13 bases between. CDR1 and CDR2 from the germline V gene are ENHRY and SYGVKD. The study recruited healthy Caucasian donors from Russia who were aged about 6 to 95. Per individual sample, total RNA of at least 5.5 micrograms was extracted. PCR was performed a second time for about 7 to 11 cycles using a sample-barcoded 5' primer and a J-beta primer mix. TCRdb processed the 5' RACE reads anew with MiXCR; each CDR3 protein has one entry. The repertoire holds hundreds of thousands of distinct CDR3 sequences, with approximately 48% as singletons.

The chain combines TRBV10-3 with TRBJ2-3; D possibly corresponds to TRBD2 (5 bases). Sequenced sample: blood. This receptor was obtained from a man aged 55 to 70 in good health. CDR3 coding DNA: TGTGCCATCAGTGAGGCGGGTTCCATACCAGATACGCAGTATTTT. Encoded protein: CAISEAGSIPDTQYF.